Shown below are 22 T cell receptor beta chains from a single sample sequenced in a study of response to subunit inactivated influenza vaccine. TCRdb ran MiXCR on the RT-PCR reads and lists one entry per CDR3 protein. Among 700,000 to 900,000 distinct CDR3 sequences, around 20% were seen once, and the ten largest hold roughly 10%. This material consisted of PBMCs from blood, taken less than 6 days after vaccination. All receptors derive from a man between 45 and 60 years old who received an inactivated influenza vaccine.

The table lists this clonotype with many counts. The chain employs TRBV5-1 and TRBJ2-5, with TRBD2 matching 14 bases. CDR1 and CDR2 (germline): SGHRS, YFSETQ. V dropped 3 bases and J dropped 2; count of bases not matched to a gene: 6. The CDR3 is 17 residues long. This CDR3 reads CASSSGLAGDVQETQYF. In nucleotides, the CDR3 is TGCGCCAGCAGCTCGGGACTAGCGGGAGACGTTCAAGAGACCCAGTACTTC.

The chain is built from TRBV2 and TRBJ2-7; D is undetermined. The V gene lost 3 bases and the J gene lost 7 bases, with 10 bases spanning the gap. CDR3 length: 12 amino acids. Germline CDR1 is SNHLY and CDR2 is FYNNEI. The CDR3 DNA sequence: TGTGCCAGCAGTGATACGCATAGGGAGCAGTACTTC. It is translated as CASSDTHREQYF.

The chain combines TRBV9 with TRBJ1-1; no firm D call. In germline, CDR1 is SGDLS, CDR2 YYNGEE. Trimming removed 3 bases from V and 0 bases from J, with 9 bases in between. This CDR3 comprises 14 residues. The CDR3 bases are TGTGCCAGCAGCGATTATGGGGTGAACACTGAAGCTTTCTTT. Its protein is CASSDYGVNTEAFF.

This clonotype showed up just a few times. This chain uses TRBV10-2 with TRBJ1-5; D ambiguous. The CDR3 loop spans 13 amino acids. With 2 bases removed from V and 6 bases from J, the gap between germline ends came to 8 bases. Germline lookup yields CDR1 WSHSY and CDR2 SAAADI. The CDR3 is CASSEGVSQPQHF. The CDR3 DNA sequence: TGCGCCAGCAGTGAGGGAGTAAGTCAGCCCCAGCATTTT.

This clonotype showed up many times. The V and J genes are TRBV20-1 and TRBJ1-1; TRBD1 matches 9 bases. V dropped 6 bases and J dropped 4; count of bases not matched to a gene: 12. The CDR3 runs 15 residues. Germline V CDR1 and CDR2: DFQATT, SNEGSKA (reference sequence). CDR3 nucleotide sequence: TGCAGTGCCCCGGGACAGGGAAGAGGCGGCACTGAAGCTTTCTTT. Translating gives CSAPGQGRGGTEAFF.

This clonotype was observed many times. V is TRBV5-1 and J is TRBJ2-3; 8 bases match TRBD2. The V and J ends lost 1 base and 1 base, in that order; junction bases with no gene match: 8. Germline V gives CDR1 SGHRS, CDR2 YFSETQ. This CDR3 is built from 17 residues. CDR3 amino acids: CASSLPDSSGGTDTQYF. The CDR3 DNA reads as TGCGCCAGCAGCTTGCCGGACAGTAGCGGGGGCACAGATACGCAGTATTTT.

This clonotype was detected a few times. The chain is built from TRBV6-5 and TRBJ1-4, with a possible D match to TRBD1 (5 bases). The V end lost 2 bases, the J end lost 2 bases, and 12 bases lay between the germline ends. The germline V gene encodes CDR1 MNHEY and CDR2 SVGAGI. This CDR3 comprises 16 residues. The CDR3 DNA reads as TGTGCCAGCAGTTACGCTGGGGGACCGACTAATGAAAAACTGTTTTTT. Amino acid sequence: CASSYAGGPTNEKLFF.

This chain uses TRBV7-2 with TRBJ2-2, with a tentative D call TRBD2 (7 bases). This CDR3 contains 15 residues. Per the germline V gene, CDR1 is SGHTA and CDR2 is FQGNSA. Trimming cost V 4 bases and J 7 bases, with 16 bases left between them. The CDR3 region has the DNA TGTGCCAGCAGCTGGGGGGCGGGAGTAAACGGGGAGCTGTTTTTT. It translates to CASSWGAGVNGELFF.

This clonotype has only a few counts. The V call is TRBV7-2, the J call TRBJ1-5; D remains ambiguous. The CDR3 runs to 13 residues. V was pared by 5 bases and J by 6 bases, with 11 bases between. Germline CDR1 is SGHTA and CDR2 is FQGNSA. CDR3 sequence reads: CASSPANGQPQHF. The CDR3 coding sequence is TGTGCCAGCAGCCCCGCAAATGGTCAGCCCCAGCATTTT.

This chain links TRBV12-3 or TRBV12-4 with TRBJ1-4; maybe TRBD1 (5 bases). The CDR3 spans 13 residues. Trimming cost V 3 bases and J 8 bases, with 10 bases left between them. In DNA form, the CDR3 reads TGTGCCAGCAGTTTGTGGGACGGCGAAAAACTGTTTTTT. This translates into CASSLWDGEKLFF.

In this sample, this clonotype turned up many times. The V call is TRBV29-1, the J call TRBJ2-1; TRBD1 matches at 8 bases. CDR1 and CDR2 (germline): SQVTM, ANQGSEA. The CDR3 loop spans 13 amino acids. V gave up 4 bases and J gave up 4 bases; unmatched junction bases: 3. The CDR3 protein is CSVGDRRYNEQFF. The CDR3 coding sequence is TGCAGCGTTGGGGACAGGCGTTACAATGAGCAGTTCTTC.

In its sample, this clonotype was seen a few times. The chain uses TRBV20-1 and TRBJ2-5; 7 nucleotides line up with TRBD1. V lost 5 bases to trimming and J lost 5 bases; unmatched junction nucleotides: 14. This CDR3 spans 15 amino acids. The germline V gene encodes CDR1 DFQATT and CDR2 SNEGSKA (reference sequence). The CDR3 here is CSARPGTAVRETQYF. CDR3 in DNA: TGCAGTGCTCGGCCCGGGACAGCCGTTAGGGAGACCCAGTACTTC.

This chain links TRBV16 with TRBJ2-2, with TRBD2 matching 8 bases. Looked up from germline, CDR1 is KGHSY and CDR2 is FQNENV. Trimming removed 3 bases from V and 1 base from J; junction bases left unmatched: 1. There are 15 residues in the CDR3. For the CDR3, the DNA is TGTGCCAGCAGCCATCTAGCGGGGAACACCGGGGAGCTGTTTTTT. Its translation is CASSHLAGNTGELFF.

The chain has TRBV28 and TRBJ2-3, with TRBD2 matching over 8 bases. The CDR3 consists of 16 residues. Germline V gene sequence: CDR1 MDHEN, CDR2 SYDVKM. J gave up 1 base and V 6 bases, and 9 bases lay outside the gene matches. In DNA, the CDR3 is TGTGCCAGCAGCCGTAGCGGGGTCTCCCGCACAGATACGCAGTATTTT. As protein: CASSRSGVSRTDTQYF.

This clonotype has just a few counts. This sequence joins TRBV20-1 and TRBJ2-7; 11 bases match TRBD2. This CDR3 region has 14 residues. The ends lost 4 bases at V and 3 bases at J; junction bases unmatched: 5. In germline, CDR1 is DFQATT, CDR2 SNEGSKA (reference sequence). CDR3 sequence reads: CSAIGTSGLYEQYF. The DNA for the CDR3 is TGCAGTGCTATTGGGACTAGCGGACTCTACGAGCAGTACTTC.

This clonotype was observed many times. The chain combines TRBV12-3 or TRBV12-4 with TRBJ2-1; 7 bases align to TRBD1. CDR3 size: 15 residues. V was pared by 5 bases and J by 3 bases, with 7 bases of the junction left unmatched. The CDR3 DNA reads TGTGCCAGCAGTAGCCCGGGACAGATCTACAATGAGCAGTTCTTC. Residues: CASSSPGQIYNEQFF.

CDR3 sequence reads: CASSRRSGYEQYF. For the CDR3, the DNA is TGTGCCAGCAGTCGTCGAAGTGGCTACGAGCAGTACTTC. This rearrangement joins TRBV6-1 to TRBJ2-7; D gene uncertain. CDR1 MNHNS and CDR2 SASEGT come from the germline V gene. This CDR3 spans 13 amino acids. Trimming removed 5 bases from V and 3 bases from J, with 11 bases in between.

J is TRBJ2-5 and V is TRBV6-1; D is perhaps TRBD1 (7 bases). Germline CDR1 reads MNHNS; CDR2 reads SASEGT. This CDR3 has 13 amino acids. Trimming pared 4 bases from V and 6 bases from J, leaving 12 bases between. Here the CDR3 DNA reads TGTGCCAGCAGTGTCCAGGGGGGAAAGACCCAGTACTTC. It is translated as CASSVQGGKTQYF.

The chain recombines TRBV11-2 with TRBJ2-5; D perhaps matches TRBD2 (5 bases). Germline loops: CDR1 SGHAT, CDR2 FQNNGV. This CDR3 region has 13 residues. V was pared by 3 bases and J by 5 bases, with 10 bases between. The CDR3 reads CASSFLRRETQYF. Written as DNA, the CDR3 is TGTGCCAGCAGCTTTCTACGGAGGGAGACCCAGTACTTC.

V and J are TRBV12-3 or TRBV12-4 and TRBJ2-3, with a weak D call TRBD2 (6 bases). The germline V and J ends were trimmed by 7 bases and 5 bases, with 16 bases remaining between them. The CDR3 is made up of 14 amino acids. CDR3 protein: CASNGPGVRDTQYF. CDR3 nucleotide sequence: TGTGCCAGCAATGGGCCGGGAGTTAGAGATACGCAGTATTTT.

This sequence joins TRBV7-8 and TRBJ2-1, with 9 bases matching TRBD2. Germline V gene lookup returns CDR1 SGHVS and CDR2 FQNEAQ. CDR3 length: 18 amino acids. V lost 5 bases, J lost 0 bases, and 11 bases stayed unmatched. CDR3 sequence: CASSPSGGSTSSYNEQFF. Written as DNA, the CDR3 is TGTGCCAGCAGCCCAAGCGGGGGGAGTACTAGCTCCTACAATGAGCAGTTCTTC.

This clonotype occurred a few times. This chain joins TRBV27 and TRBJ1-1; TRBD1 might be the D (6 bases). V lost 5 bases, J lost 5 bases, and 12 bases lay in between. Per the germline V gene, CDR1 is MNHEY and CDR2 is SMNVEV (reference sequence). The CDR3 extends over 13 amino acids. CDR3 nucleotide sequence: TGTGCCAGCAGTCTGGCTGGACAGACTGAAGCTTTCTTT. Protein: CASSLAGQTEAFF.